A single sample is the source of the 26 T cell receptor beta chains below, sequenced in a study of blood T cell repertoires in COVID-19. The protocol was immunoSEQ multiplex PCR, while the TCRdb copy is restricted to in-frame clones and leaves out a portion. The sample carries 160,000 or so clones, 86% recorded once. What was sequenced was peripheral blood. All receptors derive from a woman in her 70s with acute or convalescent COVID-19.

This chain joins TRBV9 and TRBJ2-3, with TRBD2 matching 9 bases. The germline gives CDR1 SGDLS, CDR2 YYNGEE. CDR3 size: 16 residues. V lost 3 bases to trimming and J lost 0 bases; unmatched junction nucleotides: 5. The CDR3 protein is CASSGRGGLSTDTQYF. In DNA, the CDR3 is TGTGCCAGCAGCGGGCGGGGGGGCCTTAGCACAGATACGCAGTATTTT.

The CDR3 sequence is CASRGQSLNTEAFF. As DNA, the CDR3 is TGTGCCAGCAGAGGACAGAGCTTGAACACTGAAGCTTTCTTT. The rearrangement links TRBV27 to TRBJ1-1; D is perhaps TRBD1 (6 bases). This CDR3 comprises 14 residues. CDR1 MNHEY and CDR2 SMNVEV come from the germline V gene (reference sequence). V was shortened by 6 bases and J by 0 bases, with 11 bases between the two germline ends.

The rearrangement joins TRBV10-2 to TRBJ1-1, with D possibly matching TRBD1 (5 bases). V was pared by 3 bases and J by 0 bases, with 8 bases between. Germline V CDR1 and CDR2: WSHSY, SAAADI. The CDR3 consists of 14 residues. The CDR3 sequence: CASSDTTVNTEAFF. In DNA form, the CDR3 reads TGCGCCAGCAGTGACACGACAGTGAACACTGAAGCTTTCTTT.

J is TRBJ2-5 and V is TRBV24-1, with 12 bases aligning to TRBD2. This CDR3 contains 18 residues. With V trimmed by 1 base and J by 2 bases, 7 bases remained unmatched. Germline V gene sequence: CDR1 KGHDR, CDR2 SFDVKD. The CDR3, as DNA: TGTGCCACCAGTGATTTCCCCCGGACTAGCGGGGAACAAGAGACCCAGTACTTC. The encoded protein is CATSDFPRTSGEQETQYF.

The rearrangement uses TRBV5-1 and TRBJ1-2; TRBD1 agrees at 7 bases. CDR3 length: 15 amino acids. Per germline, CDR1 SGHRS and CDR2 YFSETQ. The V segment lost 4 bases and the J segment 9 bases; nucleotides outside the gene matches: 15. CDR3 in DNA: TGCGCCAGCAGCGCCCCTGGGACAGCGGTCGGTAGCTACACCTTC. Encoded protein: CASSAPGTAVGSYTF. The entire variable domain, with the rest obtained from reference TRBV5-1 and TRBJ1-2, is as follows: KAGVTQTPRYLIKTRGQQVTLSCSPISGHRSVSWYQQTPGQGLQFLFEYFSETQRNKGNFPGRFSGRQFSNSRSEMNVSTLELGDSALYLCASSAPGTAVGSYTFGSGTRLTVV.

This clone was detected only a few times. The chain employs TRBV7-9 and TRBJ1-2; 7 nucleotides line up with TRBD1. V trimming: 4 bases; J trimming: 1 base; junction bases outside the gene matches: 9. The CDR3 covers 16 residues. Germline lookup yields CDR1 SEHNR and CDR2 FQNEAQ (reference sequence). The CDR3 nucleotides read TGTGCCAGCAGCTCGTTAACGGGACAGATTAACTATGGCTACACCTTC. Translation: CASSSLTGQINYGYTF. The variable domain in full, completed from reference TRBV7-9 and TRBJ1-2, reads DTGVSQNPRHKITKRGQNVTFRCDPISEHNRLYWYRQTLGQGPEFLTYFQNEAQLEKSRLLSDRFSAERPKGSFSTLEIQRTEQGDSAMYLCASSSLTGQINYGYTFGSGTRLTVV.

J is TRBJ2-2 and V is TRBV25-1, with 7 bases fitting TRBD2. V lost 3 bases, J lost 2 bases, and 3 bases stayed unmatched. The germline CDR1 and CDR2 sequences are MGHDK and SYGVNS. The CDR3 is 15 amino acids. CDR3 bases: TGTGCCAGCAGTGAGGAGCGGGGCAACACCGGGGAGCTGTTTTTT. Its translation is CASSEERGNTGELFF.

The J gene is TRBJ2-3, the V gene TRBV6-5, with TRBD1 matching 9 bases. CDR3 length: 14 amino acids. The J segment lost 3 bases and the V segment lost 6 bases, leaving 4 bases of the junction unmatched. Per germline, CDR1 MNHEY and CDR2 SVGAGI. The DNA of the CDR3 is TGTGCCAGCAGGAGGGACAGGGAGACAGATACGCAGTATTTT. Residues: CASRRDRETDTQYF.

The V gene is TRBV5-1, the J gene TRBJ1-5, with D perhaps matching TRBD1 (5 bases). The CDR3 runs 14 residues. CDR1 is SGHRS, CDR2 YFSETQ, per germline. V was trimmed by 4 bases and J by 3 bases, leaving 11 bases between them. CDR3 protein: CASSTDSLNQPQHF. CDR3 DNA sequence: TGCGCCAGCAGCACAGACAGCCTCAATCAGCCCCAGCATTTT.

This chain links TRBV4-1 with TRBJ1-2; tentative D call: TRBD1 (5 bases). The CDR3 runs 16 residues. V lost 1 base and J 2 bases, leaving 14 bases between the germline ends. The germline V gene encodes CDR1 MGHRA and CDR2 YSYEKL. In nucleotides, the CDR3 is TGCGCCAGCAGCCAAGCAGCAACCACAGGAAACTATGGCTACACCTTC. Protein: CASSQAATTGNYGYTF.

The chain employs TRBV4-3 and TRBJ2-1; D is unresolved. The germline V and J ends were trimmed by 1 base and 9 bases, with 10 bases remaining between them. CDR3 length equals 13 residues. Germline V gives CDR1 LGHNA, CDR2 YSLEER. CDR3 protein: CASSQGVRGEQFF. The CDR3 nucleotides are TGCGCCAGCAGCCAAGGTGTACGCGGTGAGCAGTTCTTC.

The chain combines TRBV12-3 or TRBV12-4 with TRBJ1-2, with TRBD1 identical over 7 bases. The CDR3 covers 13 residues. Trimming at V came to 0 bases and at J to 7 bases, leaving 2 bases not matched to a gene. The CDR3 coding sequence is TGTGCCAGCAGTTTAGCAGGGGGCGGTGGCTACACCTTC. Translation gives CASSLAGGGGYTF.

V is TRBV25-1 and J is TRBJ2-5; possibly TRBD2 for D (6 bases). The germline CDR1 and CDR2 sequences are MGHDK and SYGVNS. With 5 bases removed from V and 2 bases from J, the gap between germline ends came to 15 bases. The length of the CDR3 is 15 residues. CDR3 nucleotide sequence: TGTGCCAGCAGTAAAACGGGAGCGCGGCAAGAGACCCAGTACTTC. Protein product: CASSKTGARQETQYF.

This chain joins TRBV23-1 and TRBJ2-7; 7 nucleotides line up with TRBD2. TRBV23-1 is an ORF; its function is uncertain. V trimming: 8 bases; J trimming: 6 bases; junction bases outside the gene matches: 10. The CDR3 is 13 residues long. The CDR3 bases are TGCGCCAGCGGGAGGGATAGCCCCGTCGAGCAGTACTTC. Protein: CASGRDSPVEQYF.

CDR3 region: CASSLGVVGPRLNTEAFF. The CDR3 DNA reads as TGTGCCAGCAGTTTAGGAGTCGTCGGTCCTCGATTGAACACTGAAGCTTTCTTT. V usage is TRBV28 and J usage is TRBJ1-1; D not certain. The germline V gene encodes CDR1 MDHEN and CDR2 SYDVKM. This CDR3 is 18 amino acids long. Trimming stripped 2 bases from V and 0 bases from J, with 19 bases between.

The V call is TRBV5-6, the J call TRBJ2-7; tentative D call: TRBD2 (5 bases). CDR1 is SGHDT and CDR2 is YYEEEE in the germline V gene. There are 12 residues in the CDR3. V was pared by 1 base and J by 12 bases, with 14 bases between. The CDR3 nucleotides read TGTGCCAGCAGCTTGTCGCTCGGGGTTGCGTACTTC. Residues: CASSLSLGVAYF.

The rearrangement links TRBV10-3 to TRBJ2-2; 10 bases fit TRBD1. The CDR3 sequence is 15 residues long. Trimming at V came to 6 bases and at J to 7 bases, leaving 8 bases not matched to a gene. CDR1 and CDR2 (germline): ENHRY, SYGVKD. This CDR3 reads CAISADRGQGGELFF. DNA of the CDR3: TGTGCCATCAGCGCTGACAGGGGGCAAGGCGGGGAGCTGTTTTTT.

The rearrangement joins TRBV5-1 to TRBJ2-2; D possibly corresponds to TRBD2 (5 bases). CDR1 is SGHRS, CDR2 YFSETQ, per germline. V dropped 4 bases and J dropped 0 bases, with 16 bases sitting between them. This CDR3 is 17 amino acids long. The CDR3 sequence: CASSRSTRVANTGELFF. The CDR3 DNA reads as TGCGCCAGCAGCCGATCCACTAGAGTCGCGAACACCGGGGAGCTGTTTTTT.

The chain combines TRBV30 with TRBJ1-3, with D unclear. The length of the CDR3 is 14 residues. The germline CDR1 and CDR2 sequences are GTSNPN and SVGIG (reference sequence). Trimming pared 0 bases from V and 3 bases from J, leaving 9 bases between. The CDR3 here is CAWSVGGHGNTIYF. The CDR3 nucleotides are TGTGCCTGGAGTGTCGGCGGGCATGGAAACACCATATATTTT.

The V call is TRBV19, the J call TRBJ2-5; 8 nucleotides agree with TRBD2. The germline gives CDR1 LNHDA, CDR2 SQIVND (reference sequence). The CDR3 has 13 amino acids. The V gene end was trimmed by 4 bases and the J gene end by 7 bases; junction bases not matched to a gene: 5. The CDR3 protein is CASSTGTRGTQYF. The CDR3 nucleotides are TGTGCCAGTAGTACCGGGACTAGGGGGACCCAGTACTTC.

V is TRBV7-2 and J is TRBJ1-5; TRBD1 matches 9 bases. With 4 bases clipped from V and 6 bases from J, the junction kept 4 bases outside the gene matches. The CDR3 consists of 14 residues. Germline CDR1 and CDR2: SGHTA and FQGNSA. CDR3 in DNA: TGTGCCAGCAGCTCCGGGGACAGGGCTCAGCCCCAGCATTTT. As protein: CASSSGDRAQPQHF.

This chain joins TRBV18 and TRBJ2-3; 8 bases fit TRBD1. CDR3 length equals 14 residues. V was clipped by 5 bases and J by 4 bases; unmatched bases: 5. Germline V lookup: CDR1 KGHSH, CDR2 LQKENI. CDR3: CASSRQGQADTQYF. In DNA, the CDR3 is TGTGCCAGCTCAAGACAGGGACAGGCAGATACGCAGTATTTT. The entire variable domain, with the rest obtained from reference TRBV18 and TRBJ2-3, is as follows: NAGVMQNPRHLVRRRGQEARLRCSPMKGHSHVYWYRQLPEEGLKFMVYLQKENIIDESGMPKERFSAEFPKEGPSILRIQQVVRGDSAAYFCASSRQGQADTQYFGPGTRLTVL.

The chain has TRBV9 and TRBJ1-5, with D unclear. V was pared by 0 bases and J by 3 bases, with 10 bases between. The germline CDR1 and CDR2 sequences are SGDLS and YYNGEE. This CDR3 has 15 amino acids. CDR3 amino acids: CASSVGGHSNQPQHF. DNA for the CDR3: TGTGCCAGCAGCGTAGGAGGTCACTCCAATCAGCCCCAGCATTTT.

This clone was counted only a few times. The genes are TRBV7-7 and TRBJ2-1; 10 nucleotides align to TRBD2. After removal of 2 bases from V and 8 bases from J, the junction contained 6 bases not matched to a gene. The CDR3 length is 15 residues. The germline gives CDR1 SSHAT, CDR2 FNYEAQ (reference sequence). CDR3 nucleotide sequence: TGTGCCAGCAGCTTAAGCGGGGGGGCCTCGTATGAGCAGTTCTTC. This translates into CASSLSGGASYEQFF.

The chain couples TRBV28 to TRBJ1-2, with TRBD1 matching over 8 bases. Germline-derived CDR1 and CDR2 are MDHEN and SYDVKM. The J segment lost 4 bases and the V segment lost 6 bases, leaving 7 bases of the junction unmatched. The CDR3 has 14 amino acids. CDR3 sequence: CASRGTGQIYGYTF. As DNA, the CDR3 is TGTGCCAGCAGAGGGACAGGTCAAATCTATGGCTACACCTTC.

J is TRBJ1-4 and V is TRBV7-9, with 9 bases that match TRBD1. Germline CDR1 SEHNR, CDR2 FQNEAQ (reference sequence). V dropped 4 bases and J dropped 7; count of bases not matched to a gene: 7. This CDR3 spans 15 amino acids. The CDR3: CASSSTGQGGEKLFF. CDR3 sequence (DNA): TGTGCCAGCAGCTCTACGGGACAGGGCGGTGAAAAACTGTTTTTT. Full variable domain (rest looked up from reference TRBV7-9 and TRBJ1-4): DTGVSQNPRHKITKRGQNVTFRCDPISEHNRLYWYRQTLGQGPEFLTYFQNEAQLEKSRLLSDRFSAERPKGSFSTLEIQRTEQGDSAMYLCASSSTGQGGEKLFFGSGTQLSVL.